This T cell receptor beta chain was retrieved from a study of shared clonotypes between healthy human individuals. Study conclusions and caveats: The generation probabilities recorded for non-shared clonotypes fell below those of clonotypes shared by all four donors.

Donors had no recently reported acute infections or vaccinations and were HIV-negative. Regarding this clone: What it binds is unknown.

TCRdb's copy holds only in-frame clones and misses some; the assay was immunoSEQ multiplex PCR. Of under 2.5 million clones listed, around 93% are singletons. Trimming left V 2 bases short and J 0 bases short, with 10 bases between. The CDR3 loop spans 15 amino acids. The germline gives CDR1 SGHTA, CDR2 FQGNSA. V is TRBV7-2 and J is TRBJ1-2; D gene uncertain. The sequenced sample was naive CD4+ T cells from PBMCs. Regarding subset: CD45RA+ positively selected. The receptor comes from a man aged 18 to 30 in good health. Some clones in this sample may be carry-over from other donors' samples. This CDR3 is CASSLLPSTNYGYTF. CDR3 sequence (DNA): TGTGCCAGCAGCTTATTGCCCAGTACTAACTATGGCTACACCTTC.